These 7 T cell receptor beta chains were all obtained from the same sample, sequenced in a study of T cell responses to AZD1222 COVID-19 vaccine (dated by TCRdb to about 2021). The sample's time point, from its label and the paper: baseline before first vaccination. Library method: the immunoSEQ multiplex PCR assay. The table was pulled from immuneACCESS by TCRdb, which kept in-frame rearrangements only. Such tables lose some clones; where checked, under half of the loss comes from unresolved V genes, and the rest has no known cause. This sample comprises 95,000 to 150,000 clones, roughly 93% of them detected only once. Clones ranked in the top ten supply approximately 1.5% of the sample. Source: peripheral blood, taken on day 0 of AZD1222 vaccination. The origin of the receptors is an adult in good health.

This chain joins TRBV11-2 and TRBJ2-7; perhaps D is TRBD1 or TRBD2 (6 bases each). The CDR3 sequence is 14 residues long. The V gene's germline CDR1 is SGHAT and CDR2 FQNNGV. V was clipped by 1 base and J by 4 bases, with 11 bases between them. DNA of the CDR3: TGTGCCAGCAGCTTAGGGGGGGCTAGGTACGAGCAGTACTTC. Translated, it gives CASSLGGARYEQYF.

V is TRBV18 and J is TRBJ1-1; D not certain. The CDR3 length is 13 residues. Trimming took off 6 bases at V and 6 bases at J, with 14 bases between the two ends. The V gene's germline CDR1 is KGHSH and CDR2 LQKENI. CDR3 DNA sequence: TGTGCCAGCTCGATCGCGGATTTCGCTGAAGCTTTCTTT. It is translated as CASSIADFAEAFF.

The chain joins TRBV7-9 to TRBJ2-1; D remains ambiguous. V lost 3 bases, J lost 8 bases, and 20 bases lay in between. CDR3 length: 16 amino acids. CDR1 is SEHNR, CDR2 FQNEAQ, per germline (reference sequence). Here the CDR3 reads CASSFQTALRSDEQFF. CDR3 nucleotides: TGTGCCAGCAGCTTTCAAACGGCCCTGAGAAGCGATGAGCAGTTCTTC.

V usage is TRBV18 and J usage is TRBJ1-1, with TRBD1 matching 7 bases. Unmatched junction bases numbered 12, after V lost 3 bases and J lost 11 bases. Germline V gene sequence: CDR1 KGHSH, CDR2 LQKENI. The length of the CDR3 is 14 residues. DNA for the CDR3: TGTGCCAGCTCACCGAACAGGGGCCGGAGTCTTGCTTTCTTT. Residues: CASSPNRGRSLAFF.

This clone was picked up one time. The V call is TRBV6-6, the J call TRBJ2-1; 7 bases are a match to TRBD2. There are 14 residues in the CDR3. From germline, CDR1 is MNHNY and CDR2 SVGAGI (reference sequence). After removal of 7 bases from V and 5 bases from J, the junction contained 8 bases not matched to a gene. CDR3 protein: CASIAAGVHNEQFF. For the CDR3, the DNA is TGTGCCAGCATAGCGGCGGGAGTTCACAATGAGCAGTTCTTC.

Here the CDR3 reads CASTLYSGQENTGELFF. DNA of the CDR3: TGTGCCAGCACCCTTTACTCGGGACAGGAGAACACCGGGGAGCTGTTTTTT. The rearrangement links TRBV2 to TRBJ2-2; 8 nucleotides match TRBD1. Per the germline V gene, CDR1 is SNHLY and CDR2 is FYNNEI. Trimming removed 7 bases from V and 1 base from J; junction bases left unmatched: 11. This CDR3 has 17 residues.

The chain has TRBV18 and TRBJ2-1, with 8 bases fitting TRBD1. CDR1 is KGHSH, CDR2 LQKENI, per germline. Trimming took 6 bases from V and 5 from J; bases not matched to a gene: 9. The CDR3 has 15 amino acids. The CDR3 spells CASSLTGVADNEQFF. The CDR3 DNA reads as TGTGCCAGCTCCTTGACAGGGGTGGCGGACAATGAGCAGTTCTTC.